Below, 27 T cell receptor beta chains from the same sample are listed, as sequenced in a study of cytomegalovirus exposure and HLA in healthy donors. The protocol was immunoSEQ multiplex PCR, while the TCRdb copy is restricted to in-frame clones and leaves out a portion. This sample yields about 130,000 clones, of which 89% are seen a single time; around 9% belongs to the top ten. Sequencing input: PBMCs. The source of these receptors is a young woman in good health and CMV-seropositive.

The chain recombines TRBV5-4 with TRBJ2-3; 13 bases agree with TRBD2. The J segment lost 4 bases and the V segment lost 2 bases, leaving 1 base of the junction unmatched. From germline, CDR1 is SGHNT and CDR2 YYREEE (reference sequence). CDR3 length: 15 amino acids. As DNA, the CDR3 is TGTGCCAGCAGCTTCGGACTAGCGGGGGCAGATACGCAGTATTTT. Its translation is CASSFGLAGADTQYF.

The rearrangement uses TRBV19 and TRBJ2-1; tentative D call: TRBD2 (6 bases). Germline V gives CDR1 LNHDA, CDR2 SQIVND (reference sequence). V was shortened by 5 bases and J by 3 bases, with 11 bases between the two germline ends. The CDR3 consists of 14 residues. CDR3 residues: CASSVLGGYNEQFF. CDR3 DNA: TGTGCCAGTAGTGTTTTGGGGGGCTACAATGAGCAGTTCTTC.

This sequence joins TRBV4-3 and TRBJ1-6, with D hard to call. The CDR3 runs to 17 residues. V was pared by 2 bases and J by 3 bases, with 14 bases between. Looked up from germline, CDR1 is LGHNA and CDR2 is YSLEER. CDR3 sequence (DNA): TGCGCCAGCAGCCAATCTCGAGGGCCAGACTATAATTCACCCCTCCACTTT. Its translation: CASSQSRGPDYNSPLHF.

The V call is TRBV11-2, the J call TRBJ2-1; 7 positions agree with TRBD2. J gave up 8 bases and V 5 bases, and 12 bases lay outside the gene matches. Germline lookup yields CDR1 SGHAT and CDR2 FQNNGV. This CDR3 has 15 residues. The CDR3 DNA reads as TGTGCCAGCAGCGATGTGGGGGGGATTCGCTATGAGCAGTTCTTC. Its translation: CASSDVGGIRYEQFF.

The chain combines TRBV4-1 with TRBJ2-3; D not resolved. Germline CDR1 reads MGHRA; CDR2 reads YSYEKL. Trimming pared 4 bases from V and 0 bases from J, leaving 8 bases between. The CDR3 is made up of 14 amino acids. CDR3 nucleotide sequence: TGCGCCAGCAGCCCCATAGCCAGCACAGATACGCAGTATTTT. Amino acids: CASSPIASTDTQYF.

The CDR3 nucleotides are TGCGCCAGCAGAAGGACAGGGGCGACCTACGAGCAGTACTTC. Encoded protein: CASRRTGATYEQYF. The chain uses TRBV4-1 and TRBJ2-7; TRBD1 agrees at 9 bases. The CDR3 has 14 residues. From germline, CDR1 is MGHRA and CDR2 YSYEKL. The ends lost 6 bases at V and 2 bases at J; junction bases unmatched: 5.

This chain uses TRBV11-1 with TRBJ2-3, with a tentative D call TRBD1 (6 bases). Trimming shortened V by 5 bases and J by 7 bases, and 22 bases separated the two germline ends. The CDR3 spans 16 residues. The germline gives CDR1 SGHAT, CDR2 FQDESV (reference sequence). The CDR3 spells CASSEPQGLEPYTQYF. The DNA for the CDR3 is TGTGCCAGCAGCGAGCCCCAGGGGTTGGAACCCTATACGCAGTATTTT.

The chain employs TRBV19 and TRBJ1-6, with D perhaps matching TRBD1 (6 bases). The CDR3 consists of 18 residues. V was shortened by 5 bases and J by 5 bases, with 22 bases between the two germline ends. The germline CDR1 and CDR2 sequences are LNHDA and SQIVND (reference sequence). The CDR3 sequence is CASSVSGGTPGNNSPLHF. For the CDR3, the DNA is TGTGCCAGTAGTGTCTCGGGGGGGACACCCGGGAATAATTCACCCCTCCACTTT.

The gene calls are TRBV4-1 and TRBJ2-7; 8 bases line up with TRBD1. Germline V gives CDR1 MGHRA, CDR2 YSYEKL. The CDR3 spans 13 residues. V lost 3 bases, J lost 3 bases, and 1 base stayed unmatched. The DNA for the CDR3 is TGCGCCAGCAGCCAGACAGGGGACTACGAGCAGTACTTC. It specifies CASSQTGDYEQYF.

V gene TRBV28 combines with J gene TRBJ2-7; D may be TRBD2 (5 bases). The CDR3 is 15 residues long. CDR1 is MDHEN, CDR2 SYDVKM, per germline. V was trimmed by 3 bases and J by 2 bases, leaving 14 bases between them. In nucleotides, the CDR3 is TGTGCCAGCAGTTTGAAAGGAGGTCGGGCCTACGAGCAGTACTTC. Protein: CASSLKGGRAYEQYF. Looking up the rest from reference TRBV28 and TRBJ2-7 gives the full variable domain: DVKVTQSSRYLVKRTGEKVFLECVQDMDHENMFWYRQDPGLGLRLIYFSYDVKMKEKGDIPEGYSVSREKKERFSLILESASTNQTSMYLCASSLKGGRAYEQYFGPGTRLTVT.

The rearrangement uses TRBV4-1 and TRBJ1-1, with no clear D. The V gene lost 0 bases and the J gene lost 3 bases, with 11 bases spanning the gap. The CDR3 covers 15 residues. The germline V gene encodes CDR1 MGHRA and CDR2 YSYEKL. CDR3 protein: CASSQENSGDTEAFF. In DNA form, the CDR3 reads TGCGCCAGCAGCCAAGAGAACAGTGGTGACACTGAAGCTTTCTTT.

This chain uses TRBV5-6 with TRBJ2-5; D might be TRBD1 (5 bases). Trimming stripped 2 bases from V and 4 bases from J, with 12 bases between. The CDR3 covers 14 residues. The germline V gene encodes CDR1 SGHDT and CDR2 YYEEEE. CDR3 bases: TGTGCCAGCAGCTTTTTGAGTCAGGGAGAGACCCAGTACTTC. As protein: CASSFLSQGETQYF.

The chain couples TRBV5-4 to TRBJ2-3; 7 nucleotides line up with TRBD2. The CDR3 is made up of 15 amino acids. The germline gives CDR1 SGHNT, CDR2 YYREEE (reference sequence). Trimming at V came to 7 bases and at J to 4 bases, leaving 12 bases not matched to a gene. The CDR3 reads CASGRDSRGADTQYF. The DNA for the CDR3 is TGTGCCAGCGGGCGGGACTCCCGGGGGGCAGATACGCAGTATTTT. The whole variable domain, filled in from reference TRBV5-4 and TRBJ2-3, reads ETGVTQSPTHLIKTRGQQVTLRCSSQSGHNTVSWYQQALGQGPQFIFQYYREEENGRGNFPPRFSGLQFPNYSSELNVNALELDDSALYLCASGRDSRGADTQYFGPGTRLTVL.

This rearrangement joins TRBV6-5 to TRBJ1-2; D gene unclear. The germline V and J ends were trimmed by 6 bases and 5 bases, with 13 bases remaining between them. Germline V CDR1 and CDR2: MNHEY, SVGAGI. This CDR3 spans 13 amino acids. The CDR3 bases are TGTGCCAGCAGCCCCACCCTCGGTTATGGCTACACCTTC. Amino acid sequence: CASSPTLGYGYTF.

The CDR3 is CASSPRSGPSYEQYF. The CDR3 DNA reads as TGTGCCAGCAGCCCCCGAAGCGGGCCCTCCTACGAGCAGTACTTC. The rearrangement links TRBV9 to TRBJ2-7; weak D call: TRBD2 (6 bases). The ends were cut back, 4 bases at V and 0 bases at J, with 14 bases in the middle. Germline CDR1 and CDR2: SGDLS and YYNGEE. CDR3 length: 15 residues.

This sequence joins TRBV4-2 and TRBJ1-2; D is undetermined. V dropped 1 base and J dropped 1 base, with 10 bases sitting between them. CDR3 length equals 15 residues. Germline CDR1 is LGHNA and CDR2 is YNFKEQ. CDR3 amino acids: CASSQATGNNYGYTF. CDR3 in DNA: TGTGCCAGCAGCCAAGCGACGGGGAATAACTATGGCTACACCTTC.

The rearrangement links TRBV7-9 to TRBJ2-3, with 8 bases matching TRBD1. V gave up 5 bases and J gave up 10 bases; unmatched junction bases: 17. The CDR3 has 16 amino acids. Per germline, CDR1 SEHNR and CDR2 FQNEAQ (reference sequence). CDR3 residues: CASSLEWDRKRGAQYF. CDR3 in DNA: TGTGCCAGCAGCCTGGAATGGGACAGGAAACGTGGGGCGCAGTATTTT.

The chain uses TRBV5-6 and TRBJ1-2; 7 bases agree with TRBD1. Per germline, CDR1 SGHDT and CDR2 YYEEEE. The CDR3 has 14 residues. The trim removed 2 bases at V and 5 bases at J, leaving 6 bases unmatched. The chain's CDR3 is CASSLGQAPYGYTF. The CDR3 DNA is TGTGCCAGCAGCTTAGGACAGGCGCCTTATGGCTACACCTTC.

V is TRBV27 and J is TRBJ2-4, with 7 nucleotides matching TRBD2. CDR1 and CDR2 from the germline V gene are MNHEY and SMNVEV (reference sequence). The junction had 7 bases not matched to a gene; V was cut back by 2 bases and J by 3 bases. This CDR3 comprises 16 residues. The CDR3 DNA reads TGTGCCAGCAGTTTAATTGGGGAGGGAGTCAAAAACATTCAGTACTTC. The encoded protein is CASSLIGEGVKNIQYF.

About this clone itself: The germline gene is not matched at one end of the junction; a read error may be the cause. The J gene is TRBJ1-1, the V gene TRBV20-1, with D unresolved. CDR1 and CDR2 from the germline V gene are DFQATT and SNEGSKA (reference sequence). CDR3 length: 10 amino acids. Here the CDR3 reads CSARGLEAFF. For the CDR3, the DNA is TGCAGTGCCAGAGGTCTTGAAGCTTTCTTT.

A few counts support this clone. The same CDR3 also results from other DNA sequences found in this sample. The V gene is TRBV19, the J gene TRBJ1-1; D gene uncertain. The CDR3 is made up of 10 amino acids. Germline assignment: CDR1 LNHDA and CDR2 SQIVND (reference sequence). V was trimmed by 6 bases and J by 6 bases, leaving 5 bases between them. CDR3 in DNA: TGTGCCAGTAGGGGCCCTGAAGCTTTCTTT. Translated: CASRGPEAFF.

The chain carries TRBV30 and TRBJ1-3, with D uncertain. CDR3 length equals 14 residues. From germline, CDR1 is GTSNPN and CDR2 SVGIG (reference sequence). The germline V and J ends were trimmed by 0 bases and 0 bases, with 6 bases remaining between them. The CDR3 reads CAWSVSASGNTIYF. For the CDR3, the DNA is TGTGCCTGGAGTGTCAGTGCCTCTGGAAACACCATATATTTT.

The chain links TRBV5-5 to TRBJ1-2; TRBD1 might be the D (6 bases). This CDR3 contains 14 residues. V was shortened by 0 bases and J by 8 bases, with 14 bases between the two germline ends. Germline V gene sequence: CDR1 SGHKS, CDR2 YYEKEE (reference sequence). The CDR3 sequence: CASSLALKGEGYTF. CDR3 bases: TGTGCCAGCAGCTTGGCCCTTAAGGGGGAGGGCTACACCTTC.

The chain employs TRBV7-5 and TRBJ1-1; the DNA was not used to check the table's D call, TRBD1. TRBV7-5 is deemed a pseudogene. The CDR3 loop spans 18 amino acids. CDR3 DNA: TGTGTCAGAAGCTTAGCACAGGGGGCCCCATCGCTTAACACTGAAGCTTTCTTT. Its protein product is CVRSLAQGAPSLNTEAFF.

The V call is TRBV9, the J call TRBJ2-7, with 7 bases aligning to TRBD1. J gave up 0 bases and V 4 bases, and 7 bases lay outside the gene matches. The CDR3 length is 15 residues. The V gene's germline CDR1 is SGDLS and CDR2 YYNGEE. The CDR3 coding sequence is TGTGCCAGCAGCCCCACAGGGGCTCCCTCCTACGAGCAGTACTTC. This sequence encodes CASSPTGAPSYEQYF.

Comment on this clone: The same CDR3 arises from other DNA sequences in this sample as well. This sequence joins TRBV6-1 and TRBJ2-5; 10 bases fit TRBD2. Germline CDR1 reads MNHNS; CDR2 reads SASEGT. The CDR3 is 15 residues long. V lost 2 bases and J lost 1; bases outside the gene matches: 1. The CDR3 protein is CASSELAGGQETQYF. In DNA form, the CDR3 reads TGTGCCAGCAGTGAATTAGCGGGGGGCCAAGAGACCCAGTACTTC.

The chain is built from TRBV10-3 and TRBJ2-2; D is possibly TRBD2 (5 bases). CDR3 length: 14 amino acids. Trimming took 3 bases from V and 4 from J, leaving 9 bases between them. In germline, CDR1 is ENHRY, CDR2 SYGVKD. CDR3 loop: CAISDGVGTGELFF. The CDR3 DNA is TGTGCCATCAGTGACGGGGTTGGCACCGGGGAGCTGTTTTTT.